One sample yielded the 5 T cell receptor beta chains listed below, sequenced in a study of T cells in Graves' hyperthyroidism and ophthalmopathy. From RNA transcripts, TCR beta CDR3 regions were amplified. Initially, a first-round RT-PCR of the TCR CDR3 employed the HTBI primer set. TCRdb called the multiplex PCR reads again in MiXCR, with one record for every CDR3 protein. The sample carries more than 350,000 distinct CDR3 sequences, about 15% recorded once. The specimen was blood. The receptors derive from a woman between 55 and 75 years old with Graves' ophthalmopathy.

The table lists this clonotype with many counts. The chain employs TRBV20-1 and TRBJ2-3; 16 nucleotides align to TRBD2. J was trimmed by 0 bases and V by 1 base; bases with no gene match: 13. CDR3 length: 21 residues. In germline, CDR1 is DFQATT, CDR2 SNEGSKA (reference sequence). The CDR3 sequence is CSARGGRLGLAGGRSTDTQYF. The CDR3 nucleotides read TGCAGTGCTAGAGGTGGAAGGTTGGGACTAGCGGGAGGGCGGAGCACAGATACGCAGTATTTT.

This chain joins TRBV6-1 and TRBJ1-5; 9 bases match TRBD1. The CDR3 extends over 17 amino acids. Unmatched junction bases numbered 11, after V lost 2 bases and J lost 6 bases. Germline V CDR1 and CDR2: MNHNS, SASEGT. In DNA, the CDR3 is TGTGCCAGCAGTGAAATTTGGGGACAGGGAGCGGCTCAGCCCCAGCATTTT. This sequence encodes CASSEIWGQGAAQPQHF.

The chain carries TRBV29-1 and TRBJ1-1; D is ambiguous. The CDR3 covers 12 residues. Deletions cut 0 bases from V and 3 bases from J, with 5 bases between. Germline V gene sequence: CDR1 SQVTM, CDR2 ANQGSEA. The CDR3 DNA sequence: TGCAGCGTTGAAGATATGGACACTGAAGCTTTCTTT. Its translation: CSVEDMDTEAFF.

This clonotype has more than one count but fewer than ten. The chain combines TRBV29-1 with TRBJ2-5, with D possibly called TRBD1 or TRBD2 (5 bases each). Between the trimmed V and J ends, which lost 1 base and 8 bases, there was a span of 11 bases. The CDR3 is 12 amino acids. CDR1 and CDR2 (germline): SQVTM, ANQGSEA. The CDR3 bases are TGCAGCGTTGAAGGTGTCGGGGCCACCCAGTACTTC. Protein: CSVEGVGATQYF.

Many counts were recorded for this clonotype. The V call is TRBV5-1, the J call TRBJ2-1; 8 bases are shared with TRBD2. This CDR3 spans 15 amino acids. Trimming cost V 4 bases and J 8 bases; bases outside gene matches: 11. The germline V gene encodes CDR1 SGHRS and CDR2 YFSETQ. CDR3 nucleotides: TGCGCCAGCAGCCCTCGGGAGGGGACTCCCTATGAGCAGTTCTTC. Protein: CASSPREGTPYEQFF.